This entry concerns a single T cell receptor beta chain. Its binding antigen is unknown. Base quality data are lacking; no much larger clone is found one base away. Explained via the paper, the time point label denotes: baseline before first vaccination. Vaccinee samples were obtained from the UK trials COV001 and COV002, which included a single-blind randomized controlled phase 2/3 trial of AZD1222 (ChAdOx1 nCoV-19) in healthy adults. Trial participant PBMC samples were collected at day 0 and day 28 after the second dose for TCRbeta chain sequencing. The CDR3 regions of human TCRbeta chains were analyzed by immunosequencing. Turning to the authors' computational methods: TCRs in the repertoires were matched against a reference library of SARS-CoV-2-specific TCRs that had been generated with the MIRA antigen-specificity platform. Breadth was defined as the fraction of unique TCRs that were SARS-CoV-2-associated. Depth was defined as the fraction of total T cells that were SARS-CoV-2-associated. Each spike-specific TCR was assigned to its reactive spike region and to a CD4 or CD8 class using the MIRA data. Log10-transformed breadth and depth values were compared by one-way ANOVA with Sidak's multiple comparisons tests. The clones in this table, taken by TCRdb from immuneACCESS, are in-frame only. Not every clone is retained; where verified, under half of the shortfall comes from an unresolved V gene, and the cause of the rest is unknown. Clonal size and the V and J genes are those of that table, whereas D and trimming came from the DNA. This sample has some 150,000 clones in its table, and more than 90% of those were observed once. The leading ten clones occupy around 1.6% of the sample.

The record originates from a study of T cell responses to AZD1222 COVID-19 vaccine (dated by TCRdb to about 2021). Turning to the overall study: Because spike-specific TCR depth and breadth did not differ between the two schedules, AZD1222 recipients who got a second dose at roughly 4 weeks were pooled with those who got a second dose at roughly 12 weeks. TCR sequencing was performed for 230 to 250 trial participants, of whom about 200 were given two doses of AZD1222 and around 25 were given two doses of MenACWY control vaccine. Enrollment into the trials was organized by age into subgroups of 18-55, 56-69 and 70-plus years, and those subgroups contained approximately 160, 26 and 62 TCR-sequenced participants, respectively.

Paper-wide results and their limitations: Only six AZD1222 recipients were SARS-CoV-2 seropositive at baseline, limiting conclusions about previously exposed vaccinees. Nearly half of unique spike-specific TCRs reportedly recognized epitopes outside regions mutated in the B.1.351 and B.1.1.7 variants. Most participants were white British and females outnumbered males, and the authors suggested that clonal diversity may have been underestimated. After two AZD1222 doses, spike-specific TCR breadth and depth were significantly higher than at day 0 and than in MenACWY recipients. The whole spike protein was spanned by vaccine-associated CD4 TCRs, and dominant responses were seen in regions 160-218 and 743-854. The 56-69-year group was small, and its depth increase did not reach significance, likely because of low power. Because no day 14 peak-response samples were available, repertoires were characterized only after the peak T cell response.

The germline V gene supplies CDR1 MNHEY and CDR2 SVGAGI. The cysteine opens and the phenylalanine closes a CDR3 of 15 amino acids. The DNA shown is the 45-base CDR3, in frame from base 1. The germline ends are 19 bases apart after V is trimmed by 8 bases and J by 4 bases. Rearrangement joined TRBV6-5 to TRBJ2-3; a weak D assignment points to TRBD2 (7 bases agree). The sequence came from an adult in good health. Sequences were derived from peripheral blood, sampled on day 0 of AZD1222 vaccination. The nucleotides read TGTGCCAGCGGAACCTGGGGGGGGCGAGCAGATACGCAGTATTTT. This gives the protein CASGTWGGRADTQYF.